The TCR beta chain under discussion was sequenced for a study of blood T cell repertoires in COVID-19. Background on the study: The origin of the acute and convalescent COVID-19 samples was the United States, Italy and Spain.

The table came from immunoSEQ multiplex PCR; TCRdb's copy has only in-frame clones and leaves some out. The table shows over 65,000 clones, with 75% to 85% occurring only once. The sample taken for sequencing was peripheral blood. This TCR came from a woman in her thirties or forties with active or convalescent COVID-19.

CDR3 DNA: TGTGCCAGCAGTTTACGGACTAGCGGGGCCTCCGGGGAGCTGTTTTTT. Translating gives CASSLRTSGASGELFF. The chain uses TRBV27 and TRBJ2-2, with 12 bases matching TRBD2. With V trimmed by 2 bases and J by 6 bases, 4 bases remained unmatched. Germline lookup yields CDR1 MNHEY and CDR2 SMNVEV (reference sequence). The CDR3 totals 16 residues.